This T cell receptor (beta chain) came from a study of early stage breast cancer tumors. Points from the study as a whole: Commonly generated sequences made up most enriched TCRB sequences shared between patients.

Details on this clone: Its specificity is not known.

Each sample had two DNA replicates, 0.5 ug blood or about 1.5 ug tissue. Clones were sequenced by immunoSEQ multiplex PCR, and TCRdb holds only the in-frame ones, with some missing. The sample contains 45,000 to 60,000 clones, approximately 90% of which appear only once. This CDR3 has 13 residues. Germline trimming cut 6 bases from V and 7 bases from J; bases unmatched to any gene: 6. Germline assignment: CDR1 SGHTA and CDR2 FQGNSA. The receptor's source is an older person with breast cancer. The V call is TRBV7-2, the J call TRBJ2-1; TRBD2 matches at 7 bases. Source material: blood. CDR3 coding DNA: TGTGCCAGCAGGTTTGGGGGGGGAAATGAGCAGTTCTTC. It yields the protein CASRFGGGNEQFF.